These 14 T cell receptor beta chains were sequenced from one sample in a study of identical twins. Via MiXCR, TCRdb re-called the 5' RACE reads, giving one row per CDR3 protein. The sample has more than 600,000 distinct CDR3 sequences; about 20% are singletons. The same data also contributed to another study, on T cells expressing NK-cell markers.

The sequencing input was PBMCs. These TCRs come from a young woman in good health.

This clonotype has a handful of counts. CDR3 sequence: CASSSREGGTEAFF. Written as DNA, the CDR3 is TGTGCCAGCAGTTCCAGGGAAGGGGGCACTGAAGCTTTCTTT. This sequence joins TRBV12-3 or TRBV12-4 and TRBJ1-1; D perhaps matches TRBD1 (6 bases). The length of the CDR3 is 14 residues. Trimming removed 4 bases at V and 4 bases at J, with 13 bases between.

This sequence joins TRBV10-1 and TRBJ2-3; the match to TRBD2 covers 9 bases. Germline V gene data show CDR1 as WNHNN and CDR2 as SYGVQD (reference sequence). The CDR3 has 14 residues. Losses at the gene ends were 0 bases for V and 7 bases for J; bases not matched to a gene: 2. CDR3 residues: CASSESSGGNTQYF. DNA for the CDR3: TGCGCCAGCAGTGAGTCTAGCGGGGGAAATACGCAGTATTTT.

Ten or more counts support this clonotype. This chain joins TRBV12-3 or TRBV12-4 and TRBJ2-1; D is uncertain. V lost 3 bases and J 9 bases, leaving 6 bases between the germline ends. This CDR3 comprises 11 residues. The CDR3: CASSLATEQFF. The DNA for the CDR3 is TGTGCCAGCAGTTTGGCCACTGAGCAGTTCTTC.

This clonotype was seen more than once but under ten times. The rearrangement links TRBV12-3 or TRBV12-4 to TRBJ2-5, with D perhaps given as TRBD1 or TRBD2 (6 bases each). The CDR3 covers 14 residues. Trimming removed 2 bases from V and 5 bases from J, with 12 bases in between. The CDR3 DNA reads TGTGCCAGCAGTTTATGGGGGGCCGTCGAGACCCAGTACTTC. It yields the protein CASSLWGAVETQYF.

This clonotype showed up just once. The chain has TRBV12-3 or TRBV12-4 and TRBJ2-7; 8 bases are a match to TRBD1. V was clipped by 3 bases and J by 0 bases; unmatched bases: 10. This CDR3 spans 17 amino acids. The CDR3 DNA is TGTGCCAGCAGTTTTAGCCAGGGGGCTCGAACCTCCTACGAGCAGTACTTC. Translated, it gives CASSFSQGARTSYEQYF.

The chain combines TRBV2 with TRBJ2-1; 8 nucleotides agree with TRBD2. This CDR3 is 15 amino acids long. The V gene end was trimmed by 8 bases and the J gene end by 5 bases; junction bases not matched to a gene: 11. Looked up from germline, CDR1 is SNHLY and CDR2 is FYNNEI. CDR3 DNA sequence: TGTGCCAGCCGGAATCGGGCGGGGGGAGACAATGAGCAGTTCTTC. Its protein product is CASRNRAGGDNEQFF. Full variable domain (rest looked up from reference TRBV2 and TRBJ2-1): EPEVTQTPSHQVTQMGQEVILRCVPISNHLYFYWYRQILGQKVEFLVSFYNNEISEKSEIFDDQFSVERPDGSNFTLKIRSTKLEDSAMYFCASRNRAGGDNEQFFGPGTRLTVL.

This clonotype came up many times. J is TRBJ2-7 and V is TRBV7-9; 8 nucleotides match TRBD2. V trimming: 4 bases; J trimming: 1 base; junction bases outside the gene matches: 3. Germline CDR1 is SEHNR and CDR2 is FQNEAQ (reference sequence). The length of the CDR3 is 14 residues. CDR3 in DNA: TGTGCCAGCAGCTCTCCTAGCGGGTCCTACGAGCAGTACTTC. Its protein product is CASSSPSGSYEQYF. Filled out from reference TRBV7-9 and TRBJ2-7, the complete variable domain reads DTGVSQNPRHKITKRGQNVTFRCDPISEHNRLYWYRQTLGQGPEFLTYFQNEAQLEKSRLLSDRFSAERPKGSFSTLEIQRTEQGDSAMYLCASSSPSGSYEQYFGPGTRLTVT.

This clonotype came up a few times. The J gene is TRBJ1-6, the V gene TRBV7-2, with 7 bases that match TRBD1. CDR3 length equals 15 residues. Unmatched junction bases numbered 5, after V lost 0 bases and J lost 9 bases. In germline, CDR1 is SGHTA, CDR2 FQGNSA. CDR3 in DNA: TGTGCCAGCAGCTTAGCAGGGGGCATGGTTTCACCCCTCCACTTT. As protein: CASSLAGGMVSPLHF.

This clonotype was seen only a few times. CDR3 protein: CASSLRGEGREQYF. Written as DNA, the CDR3 is TGTGCCAGCAGCTTGAGGGGCGAGGGTCGCGAGCAGTACTTC. This chain connects TRBV5-4 to TRBJ2-7; D may match TRBD1 or TRBD2 (5 bases each). The CDR3 loop spans 14 amino acids. The V gene lost 1 base and the J gene lost 6 bases, with 14 bases spanning the gap. Germline CDR1 is SGHNT and CDR2 is YYREEE (reference sequence). The full variable domain, rest sourced from reference TRBV5-4 and TRBJ2-7, is ETGVTQSPTHLIKTRGQQVTLRCSSQSGHNTVSWYQQALGQGPQFIFQYYREEENGRGNFPPRFSGLQFPNYSSELNVNALELDDSALYLCASSLRGEGREQYFGPGTRLTVT.

This clonotype was found a few times. The chain has TRBV20-1 and TRBJ2-2, with D perhaps matching TRBD1 (5 bases). V was trimmed by 3 bases and J by 2 bases, leaving 13 bases between them. Germline values: CDR1 DFQATT, CDR2 SNEGSKA (reference sequence). The CDR3 is made up of 15 amino acids. The CDR3 protein is CSASFQGGNTGELFF. The CDR3, as DNA: TGCAGTGCTAGCTTCCAGGGTGGCAACACCGGGGAGCTGTTTTTT.

The J gene is TRBJ2-4, the V gene TRBV18; D not certain. Looked up from germline, CDR1 is KGHSH and CDR2 is LQKENI. V was cut by 2 bases and J by 3 bases, with 5 bases left in between. This CDR3 region has 13 residues. CDR3 region: CASSPGFKNIQYF. CDR3 in DNA: TGTGCCAGCTCACCAGGGTTCAAAAACATTCAGTACTTC.

The chain is built from TRBV7-2 and TRBJ2-4; D remains unclear. This CDR3 has 15 residues. Germline V lookup: CDR1 SGHTA, CDR2 FQGNSA. V shed 6 bases and J shed 0 bases, with 12 bases lying between them. DNA of the CDR3: TGTGCCAGCAGAGGACGGGCCATAGCCAAAAACATTCAGTACTTC. This encodes CASRGRAIAKNIQYF.

This clonotype was found a few times. This rearrangement joins TRBV6-5 to TRBJ1-5; weak D call: TRBD1 (6 bases). CDR3 length: 16 amino acids. Germline CDR1 is MNHEY and CDR2 is SVGAGI. V shed 4 bases and J shed 6 bases, with 19 bases lying between them. The CDR3 loop is CASSSRAQGGGQPQHF. The CDR3 nucleotides read TGTGCCAGCAGTTCCCGGGCACAGGGCGGTGGTCAGCCCCAGCATTTT.

The chain combines TRBV5-5 with TRBJ2-7; TRBD1 agrees at 10 bases. The V gene end was trimmed by 1 base and the J gene end by 7 bases; junction bases not matched to a gene: 8. This CDR3 has 15 amino acids. Germline values: CDR1 SGHKS, CDR2 YYEKEE (reference sequence). The DNA of the CDR3 is TGTGCCAGCAGCTTGCCCTTGGACAGGGGGTCGGAGCAGTACTTC. Translated, it gives CASSLPLDRGSEQYF.